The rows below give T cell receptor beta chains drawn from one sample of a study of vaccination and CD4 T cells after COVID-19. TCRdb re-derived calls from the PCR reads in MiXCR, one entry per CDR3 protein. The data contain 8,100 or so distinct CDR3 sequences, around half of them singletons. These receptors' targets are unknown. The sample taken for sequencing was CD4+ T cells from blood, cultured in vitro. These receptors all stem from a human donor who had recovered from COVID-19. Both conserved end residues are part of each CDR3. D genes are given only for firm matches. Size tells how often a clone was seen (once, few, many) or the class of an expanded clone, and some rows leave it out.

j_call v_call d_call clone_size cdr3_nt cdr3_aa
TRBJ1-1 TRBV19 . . TGTGCCAGTAGAACCCAACAGGGGAACACTGAAGCTTTCTTT CASRTQQGNTEAFF
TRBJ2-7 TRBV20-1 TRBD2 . TGCAGTGCTTCACCCCAGAGATCCGGACTAGCGGATTACGAGCAGTACTTC CSASPQRSGLADYEQYF
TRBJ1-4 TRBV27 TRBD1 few TGTGCCAGAGGACAGGGAAAGGAAAAACTGTTTTTT CARGQGKEKLFF
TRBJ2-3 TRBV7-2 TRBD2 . TGTGCCAGCAGCTACCTAGGACTAGCGGGAGCGGGGACAGATACGCAGTATTTT CASSYLGLAGAGTDTQYF
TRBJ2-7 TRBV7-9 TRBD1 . TGTGCCAGCAGCCCGACAGGGATCGAGCAGTACTTC CASSPTGIEQYF
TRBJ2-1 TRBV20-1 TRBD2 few TGCAGTGCCGAGGACCGAGCGGGAGCACTGGAGGAGCAGTTCTTC CSAEDRAGALEEQFF
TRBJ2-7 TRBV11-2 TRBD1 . TGTGCCAGCAGCTCAGCCTGGAGACAGGGCGACGAGCAGTACTTC CASSSAWRQGDEQYF
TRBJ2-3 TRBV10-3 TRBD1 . TGTGCCATCAGTTCCCCCCCCGGACAGGTGACAGATACGCAGTATTTT CAISSPPGQVTDTQYF
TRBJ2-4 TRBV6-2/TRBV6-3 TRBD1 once TGTGCCAGCAGATCTCTCGGACAGGGGAGCGCCAAAAACATTCAGTACTTC CASRSLGQGSAKNIQYF
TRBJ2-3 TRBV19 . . TGTGCCAGTAGTAGCTCTGGGGCCGAGGATAACTCAGATACGCAGTATTTT CASSSSGAEDNSDTQYF
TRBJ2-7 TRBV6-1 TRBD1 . TGTGCCAGCAGGGTCAGGGGGCAGGAGCAGTACTTC CASRVRGQEQYF
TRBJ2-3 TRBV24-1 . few TGTGCCACCTCTTTAAACACAGATACGCAGTATTTT CATSLNTDTQYF
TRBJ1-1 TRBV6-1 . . TGTGCCAGCAGTAAAAGTGGCACTGAAGCTTTCTTT CASSKSGTEAFF
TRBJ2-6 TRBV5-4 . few TGTGCCAGCAGCTGGTGGTTCTCTGGGGCCAACGTCCTGACTTTC CASSWWFSGANVLTF
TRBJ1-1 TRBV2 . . TGTGCCAGCACCTCGACAGGGAACACTGAAGCTTTCTTT CASTSTGNTEAFF
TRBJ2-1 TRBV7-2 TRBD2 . TGTGCCAGCAAGGCTAGCGGGAGTCGAAATGAGCAGTTCTTC CASKASGSRNEQFF
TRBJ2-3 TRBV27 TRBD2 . TGTGCCAGCAGCCGGGAGGCCTTGTGGGATACGCAGTATTTT CASSREALWDTQYF
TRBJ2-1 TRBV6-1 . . TGTGCCAGCAGACGGGCGGGTGAGGGGCGTAGCGGGTTCTTC CASRRAGEGRSGFF
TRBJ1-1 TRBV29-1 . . TGCGGCGTTGAAGTTCGACGCCGATTGAACACTGAAGCTTTCTTT CGVEVRRRLNTEAFF
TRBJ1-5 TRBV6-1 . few TGTGCCTCCACGGACACAAATAGCAATCAGCCCCAGCATTTT CASTDTNSNQPQHF
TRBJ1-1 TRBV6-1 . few TGTGCCAGCAGCCGGACAGTAGGGAATGAAGCTTTCTTT CASSRTVGNEAFF
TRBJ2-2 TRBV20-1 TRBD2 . TGCAGTGCTAAGGGACTAGCGGGGGGGCGGAACACCGGGGAGCTGTTTTTT CSAKGLAGGRNTGELFF
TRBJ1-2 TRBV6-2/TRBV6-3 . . TGTGCCAGCAGGGTAAGCGGATCTAACTATGGCTACACCTTC CASRVSGSNYGYTF
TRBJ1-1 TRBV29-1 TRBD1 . TGCAGCGTTGTCGAGGGGGCGAAGAACACTGAAGCTTTCTTT CSVVEGAKNTEAFF
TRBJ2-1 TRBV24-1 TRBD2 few TGTGCCACCAGTGATTTACAGCGGGAGGGATCGGGGAATGAGCAGTTCTTC CATSDLQREGSGNEQFF
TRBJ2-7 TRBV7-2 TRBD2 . TGTGCCAGCAGCACGGGACTAGCGTATAACTACGAGCAGTACTTC CASSTGLAYNYEQYF
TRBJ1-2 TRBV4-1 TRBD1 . TGCGCCAGCAGCCAAGGGGACCAACGCGACAGGGGGCGAGGCTACACCTTC CASSQGDQRDRGRGYTF
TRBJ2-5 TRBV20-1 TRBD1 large TGCAGTGCAGACGCTAACTCCGGACAGGGGAAATTGCAAGAGACCCAGTACTTC CSADANSGQGKLQETQYF
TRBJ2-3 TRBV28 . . TGTGCCAGCACCCTACAGGGCACAGATACGCAGTATTTT CASTLQGTDTQYF
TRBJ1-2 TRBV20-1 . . TGCAGTGCAACTATCCCACAGGGCCGGGACTATGGCTACACCTTC CSATIPQGRDYGYTF
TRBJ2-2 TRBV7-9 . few TGTGCCAGCAGCTTACGGCAGGGGGGGGCCGGGGAGCTGTTTTTT CASSLRQGGAGELFF
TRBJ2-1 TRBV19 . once TGTGCCAGTAGTATAGCGGGAGCGCAGTTCTTC CASSIAGAQFF
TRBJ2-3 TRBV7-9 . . TGTGCCAGCAGCTTAGCGAAGGACGTGGATACGCAGTATTTT CASSLAKDVDTQYF
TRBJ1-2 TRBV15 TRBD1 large TGTGCCACCAGCAGACGACAGGGGGCAATCTATGGCTACACCTTC CATSRRQGAIYGYTF
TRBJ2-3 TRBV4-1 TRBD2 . TGCGCCAGCAGCCAAGGACCCGGGACTAGCGGGGGGGGGGATACGCAGTATTTT CASSQGPGTSGGGDTQYF
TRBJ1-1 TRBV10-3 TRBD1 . TGTGCCATCAAGCGGGACAGTATGAACACTGAAGCTTTCTTT CAIKRDSMNTEAFF
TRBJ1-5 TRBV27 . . TGTGCCAGCAGTTTGGAGGGTCCCCAGCCCCAGCATTTT CASSLEGPQPQHF
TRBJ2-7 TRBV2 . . TGTGCCAGCAGAGGGGACACCGTATCCTACGAGCAGTACTTC CASRGDTVSYEQYF
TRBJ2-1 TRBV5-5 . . TGTGCCAGCAGCTTGGGGGTCGGGTCCTACAATGAGCAGTTCTTC CASSLGVGSYNEQFF
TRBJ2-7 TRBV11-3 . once TGTGCCAGCGCTCCAGTGGAGCCCTACTACGAGCAGTACTTC CASAPVEPYYEQYF
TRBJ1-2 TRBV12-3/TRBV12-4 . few TGTGCCAGCAGTTTAGACTTTATATTTGACTACACCTTC CASSLDFIFDYTF
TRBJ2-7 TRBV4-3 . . TGCGCCAGCAGCCAGGCTCCCTGGGGGTACGAGCAGTACTTC CASSQAPWGYEQYF
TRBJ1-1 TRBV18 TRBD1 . TGTGCCAGCTCACCAGCACCCTCCGGGACAGGGGTTCAAAGGGGGACTGAAGCTTTCTTT CASSPAPSGTGVQRGTEAFF
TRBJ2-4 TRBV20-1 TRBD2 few TGCAGTGCTCCGGGGCAAACTAGCGGGGGTCTAGCCAAAAACATTCAGTACTTC CSAPGQTSGGLAKNIQYF
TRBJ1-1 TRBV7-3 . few TGTGCCAGCAGCATCGGGGTGGGGGCCGTTGAAGCTTTCTTT CASSIGVGAVEAFF